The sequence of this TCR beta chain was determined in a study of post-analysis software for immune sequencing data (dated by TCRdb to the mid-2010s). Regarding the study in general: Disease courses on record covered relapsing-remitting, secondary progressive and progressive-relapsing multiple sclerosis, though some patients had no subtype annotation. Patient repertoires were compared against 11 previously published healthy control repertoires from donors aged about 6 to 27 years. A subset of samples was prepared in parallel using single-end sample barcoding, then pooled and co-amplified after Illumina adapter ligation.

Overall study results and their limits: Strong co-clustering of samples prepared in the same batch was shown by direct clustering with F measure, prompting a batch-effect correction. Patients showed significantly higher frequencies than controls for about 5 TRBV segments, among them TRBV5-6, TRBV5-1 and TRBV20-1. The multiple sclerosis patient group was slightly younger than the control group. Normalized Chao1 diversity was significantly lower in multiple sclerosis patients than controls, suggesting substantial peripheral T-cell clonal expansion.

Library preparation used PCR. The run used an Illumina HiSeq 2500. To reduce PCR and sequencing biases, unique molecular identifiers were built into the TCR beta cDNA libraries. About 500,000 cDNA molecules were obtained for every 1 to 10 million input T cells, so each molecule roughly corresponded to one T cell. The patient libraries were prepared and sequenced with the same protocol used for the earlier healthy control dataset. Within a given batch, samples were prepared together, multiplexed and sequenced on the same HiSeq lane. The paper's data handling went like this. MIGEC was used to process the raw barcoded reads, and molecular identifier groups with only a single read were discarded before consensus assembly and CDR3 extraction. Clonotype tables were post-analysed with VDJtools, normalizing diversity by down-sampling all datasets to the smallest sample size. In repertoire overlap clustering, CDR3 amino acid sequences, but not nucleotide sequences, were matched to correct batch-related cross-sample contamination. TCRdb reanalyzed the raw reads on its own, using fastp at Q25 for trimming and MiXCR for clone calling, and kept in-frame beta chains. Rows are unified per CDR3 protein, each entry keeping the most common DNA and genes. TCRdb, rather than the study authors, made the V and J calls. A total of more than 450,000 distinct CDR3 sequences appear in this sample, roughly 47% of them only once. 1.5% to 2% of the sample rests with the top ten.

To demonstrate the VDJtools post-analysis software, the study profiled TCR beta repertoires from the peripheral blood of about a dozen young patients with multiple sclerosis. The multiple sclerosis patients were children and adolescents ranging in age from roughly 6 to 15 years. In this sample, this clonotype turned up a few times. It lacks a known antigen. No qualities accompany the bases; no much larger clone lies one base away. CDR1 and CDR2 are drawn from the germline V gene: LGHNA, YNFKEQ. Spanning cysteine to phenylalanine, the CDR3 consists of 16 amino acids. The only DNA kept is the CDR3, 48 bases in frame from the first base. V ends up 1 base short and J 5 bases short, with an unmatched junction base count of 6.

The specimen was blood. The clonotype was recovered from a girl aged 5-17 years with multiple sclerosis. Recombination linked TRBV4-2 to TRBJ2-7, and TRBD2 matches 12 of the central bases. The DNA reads TGTGCCAGCAGCCAAGGAGGGGCTAGCGGGGGGGACGAGCAGTACTTC. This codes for CASSQGGASGGDEQYF.